This T cell receptor (beta chain) was found in a study of blood T cell repertoires in COVID-19. Profiled with immunoSEQ multiplex PCR; TCRdb holds only in-frame clones, not every one. The profile shows under 50,000 clones, 87% of them singletons. This clonotype was obtained from a man aged 55 to 70 with COVID-19, enrolled during active disease. The sample consisted of peripheral blood.

The DNA of the CDR3 is TGTGCCAGCAGTGCTAGCGGTAGCACAGATACGCAGTATTTT. This codes for CASSASGSTDTQYF. V gene TRBV6-4 combines with J gene TRBJ2-3; 7 bases fit TRBD2. CDR1 is MRHNA, CDR2 SNTAGT, per germline. Germline trimming cut 4 bases from V and 0 bases from J; bases unmatched to any gene: 1. The CDR3 length is 14 residues.